This entry describes one T cell receptor beta chain. Its specificity is unknown. This was the immunoSEQ v3.0 assay at survey level. Method: immunoSEQ multiplex PCR; TCRdb's copy keeps in-frame clones and lacks some. The data contain some 12,000 clones, approximately 80% of them seen just once; the ten biggest clones take up about an eighth. This sample was included in a study of long-term antiretroviral therapy in people with HIV. The study's findings and limits: Although diversity increased after ART, it remained lower than in transplant donor controls.

The germline V gene has CDR1 SGHNT and CDR2 YYREEE (reference sequence). The CDR3 covers 18 residues. The trim removed 4 bases at V and 5 bases at J, leaving 13 bases unmatched. The chain recombines TRBV5-4 with TRBJ2-2, with 11 bases that match TRBD2. This specimen consisted of unsorted PBMCs, obtained 1.2 years after starting antiretroviral therapy. The receptor comes from a middle-aged man with HIV. CDR3 bases: TGTGCCAGCAGCCCATCTAGCGGGGGGCGGGGATGGACCGGGGAGCTGTTTTTT. This sequence encodes CASSPSSGGRGWTGELFF.